Listed below are T cell receptor beta chains from one sample, sequenced in a study of response to subunit inactivated influenza vaccine. TCRdb analysed the RT-PCR reads with MiXCR anew, one entry per CDR3 protein. The sample has about 780,000 distinct CDR3 sequences, around a sixth seen once. Sequencing used PBMCs from blood, obtained 5 days after vaccination. All receptors come from a man aged 45 to 65 who received an inactivated influenza vaccine. CDR3s include the opening cysteine and the closing phenylalanine or tryptophan. A D gene is named only where the DNA matches it firmly. Size is omitted from some rows. Given values are once, few, many or a class for expanded clones.

J gene: TRBJ2-5
V gene: TRBV7-2
D gene: NA
clone size: few
CDR3 protein: CASSQASVWSQETQYF
CDR3 DNA: TGTGCCAGCAGCCAGGCCTCAGTTTGGTCCCAAGAGACCCAGTACTTC

J gene: TRBJ2-6
V gene: TRBV15
D gene: NA
clone size: NA
CDR3 protein: CATSREGTLLTGANVLTF
CDR3 DNA: TGTGCCACCAGTAGAGAGGGGACATTGCTTACCGGGGCCAACGTCCTGACTTTC

J gene: TRBJ2-7
V gene: TRBV7-3
D gene: TRBD2
clone size: NA
CDR3 protein: CASSRTSLDEQYF
CDR3 DNA: TGTGCCAGCAGCCGGACTAGTCTCGACGAGCAGTACTTC

J gene: TRBJ1-1
V gene: TRBV29-1
D gene: NA
clone size: NA
CDR3 protein: CSVEINGGGTAFF
CDR3 DNA: TGCAGCGTTGAAATCAACGGGGGCGGAACAGCTTTCTTT

J gene: TRBJ2-3
V gene: TRBV4-3
D gene: TRBD2
clone size: NA
CDR3 protein: CASSQGPAGGMADTQYF
CDR3 DNA: TGCGCCAGCAGCCAAGGTCCAGCGGGAGGTATGGCAGATACGCAGTATTTT

J gene: TRBJ2-3
V gene: TRBV5-1
D gene: TRBD2
clone size: NA
CDR3 protein: CASSMGLNPDTQYF
CDR3 DNA: TGCGCCAGCAGCATGGGACTAAATCCCGATACGCAGTATTTT

J gene: TRBJ2-1
V gene: TRBV2
D gene: TRBD2
clone size: NA
CDR3 protein: CASTGVSGRPNDQFF
CDR3 DNA: TGTGCCAGCACGGGTGTCAGCGGGAGGCCCAATGACCAGTTCTTC

J gene: TRBJ2-7
V gene: TRBV4-3
D gene: NA
clone size: NA
CDR3 protein: CASSQETHIWDRGIYEQYF
CDR3 DNA: TGCGCCAGCAGCCAAGAAACCCATATTTGGGATAGGGGAATCTACGAGCAGTACTTC

J gene: TRBJ2-3
V gene: TRBV4-3
D gene: NA
clone size: NA
CDR3 protein: CASSQDGPAPGDTQYF
CDR3 DNA: TGCGCCAGCAGCCAAGACGGTCCGGCGCCGGGGGATACGCAGTATTTT

J gene: TRBJ2-6
V gene: TRBV10-3
D gene: TRBD1
clone size: many
CDR3 protein: CATGQGATGANVLTF
CDR3 DNA: TGTGCCACGGGACAGGGGGCCACTGGGGCCAACGTCCTGACTTTC

J gene: TRBJ2-3
V gene: TRBV3-1
D gene: NA
clone size: NA
CDR3 protein: CASSQGRFRTDTQYF
CDR3 DNA: TGTGCCAGCAGCCAGGGTAGATTCCGCACAGATACGCAGTATTTT

J gene: TRBJ1-5
V gene: TRBV5-1
D gene: NA
clone size: NA
CDR3 protein: CASSLGASDQPQHF
CDR3 DNA: TGCGCCAGCAGCTTGGGGGCGAGTGATCAGCCCCAGCATTTT

J gene: TRBJ2-7
V gene: TRBV9
D gene: NA
clone size: few
CDR3 protein: CASSSRQADGGEQYF
CDR3 DNA: TGTGCCAGCAGTTCAAGACAGGCGGATGGAGGTGAGCAGTACTTC

J gene: TRBJ1-5
V gene: TRBV7-8
D gene: TRBD1
clone size: few
CDR3 protein: CASSVTRGQEPQHF
CDR3 DNA: TGTGCCAGCAGCGTAACCAGGGGGCAGGAGCCCCAGCATTTT

J gene: TRBJ2-1
V gene: TRBV10-3
D gene: NA
clone size: NA
CDR3 protein: CATGGGMDEQFF
CDR3 DNA: TGTGCCACGGGGGGCGGGATGGATGAGCAGTTCTTC

J gene: TRBJ1-2
V gene: TRBV5-1
D gene: NA
clone size: NA
CDR3 protein: CASSPHTGGYTF
CDR3 DNA: TGCGCCAGCAGCCCCCACACCGGTGGCTACACCTTC

J gene: TRBJ2-7
V gene: TRBV6-1
D gene: TRBD2
clone size: NA
CDR3 protein: CASRPPGTNSYEQYF
CDR3 DNA: TGTGCCAGCAGACCACCCGGGACTAACTCCTACGAGCAGTACTTC

J gene: TRBJ2-7
V gene: TRBV4-3
D gene: TRBD2
clone size: few
CDR3 protein: CASSQYTSGRPSSYEQYF
CDR3 DNA: TGCGCCAGCAGCCAATATACTAGCGGGAGGCCGAGCTCCTACGAGCAGTACTTC

J gene: TRBJ2-7
V gene: TRBV20-1
D gene: TRBD2
clone size: NA
CDR3 protein: CSARGGLAGDTLYEQYF
CDR3 DNA: TGCAGTGCTCGAGGGGGACTAGCGGGCGACACATTGTACGAGCAGTACTTC

J gene: TRBJ2-1
V gene: TRBV29-1
D gene: NA
clone size: NA
CDR3 protein: CSVEVTSYNEQFF
CDR3 DNA: TGCAGCGTTGAAGTCACCTCCTACAATGAGCAGTTCTTC

J gene: TRBJ2-2
V gene: TRBV20-1
D gene: TRBD2
clone size: many
CDR3 protein: CSARLAGLSGELFF
CDR3 DNA: TGCAGTGCAAGACTAGCGGGCTTATCCGGGGAGCTGTTTTTT

J gene: TRBJ2-1
V gene: TRBV5-1
D gene: TRBD2
clone size: many
CDR3 protein: CASSGWGSGGAYEQFF
CDR3 DNA: TGCGCCAGCAGCGGCTGGGGTAGCGGGGGGGCCTATGAGCAGTTCTTC

J gene: TRBJ1-1
V gene: TRBV5-1
D gene: NA
clone size: few
CDR3 protein: CASSLLVVGVRNTEAFF
CDR3 DNA: TGCGCCAGCAGCTTGCTCGTGGTGGGGGTCCGGAACACTGAAGCTTTCTTT

J gene: TRBJ2-1
V gene: TRBV28
D gene: NA
clone size: many
CDR3 protein: CASSLGLEQFF
CDR3 DNA: TGTGCCAGCAGTTTAGGCCTAGAGCAGTTCTTC

J gene: TRBJ2-1
V gene: TRBV6-2/TRBV6-3
D gene: TRBD1
clone size: few
CDR3 protein: CASKTGASSYNEQFF
CDR3 DNA: TGTGCCAGCAAGACAGGGGCGAGCTCCTACAATGAGCAGTTCTTC

J gene: TRBJ2-1
V gene: TRBV7-2
D gene: NA
clone size: NA
CDR3 protein: CASSLVGNRYNEQFF
CDR3 DNA: TGTGCCAGCAGCCTAGTCGGGAATCGCTACAATGAGCAGTTCTTC

J gene: TRBJ1-5
V gene: TRBV18
D gene: NA
clone size: few
CDR3 protein: CASSQGLEQPQHF
CDR3 DNA: TGTGCCAGCTCACAGGGGTTGGAACAGCCCCAGCATTTT

J gene: TRBJ1-2
V gene: TRBV6-2/TRBV6-3
D gene: TRBD1
clone size: NA
CDR3 protein: CASSPRDRVDGYTF
CDR3 DNA: TGTGCCAGCAGCCCGCGGGACAGGGTGGATGGCTACACCTTC

J gene: TRBJ2-7
V gene: TRBV27
D gene: TRBD1
clone size: few
CDR3 protein: CASSLRATGSYEQYF
CDR3 DNA: TGTGCCAGCAGTTTACGTGCGACAGGGTCCTACGAGCAGTACTTC

J gene: TRBJ1-4
V gene: TRBV12-3/TRBV12-4
D gene: NA
clone size: many
CDR3 protein: CASSLGGNEKLFF
CDR3 DNA: TGTGCCAGCAGTTTAGGTGGGAATGAAAAACTGTTTTTT

J gene: TRBJ2-7
V gene: TRBV28
D gene: NA
clone size: few
CDR3 protein: CASSFPYREYEQYF
CDR3 DNA: TGTGCCAGCAGTTTCCCCTACAGGGAATACGAGCAGTACTTC

J gene: TRBJ2-3
V gene: TRBV29-1
D gene: TRBD1
clone size: many
CDR3 protein: CSHTRDSPTDTQYF
CDR3 DNA: TGCAGCCACACAAGGGACAGTCCCACAGATACGCAGTATTTT

J gene: TRBJ2-7
V gene: TRBV30
D gene: NA
clone size: NA
CDR3 protein: CAWSGSVYTAYEQYF
CDR3 DNA: TGTGCCTGGAGTGGGTCGGTCTACACAGCCTACGAGCAGTACTTC

J gene: TRBJ2-3
V gene: TRBV7-9
D gene: NA
clone size: NA
CDR3 protein: CASSSFRGDTQYF
CDR3 DNA: TGTGCCAGCAGCAGTTTCAGGGGCGATACGCAGTATTTT

J gene: TRBJ2-1
V gene: TRBV4-1
D gene: TRBD2
clone size: few
CDR3 protein: CASSHLAGGGNEQFF
CDR3 DNA: TGCGCCAGCAGCCACCTAGCGGGGGGGGGCAATGAGCAGTTCTTC

J gene: TRBJ2-1
V gene: TRBV20-1
D gene: TRBD2
clone size: NA
CDR3 protein: CSARRSGGASEQFF
CDR3 DNA: TGCAGTGCTAGACGAAGCGGGGGGGCCAGTGAGCAGTTCTTC

J gene: TRBJ1-1
V gene: TRBV7-6
D gene: NA
clone size: NA
CDR3 protein: CASSSGAGNTEAFF
CDR3 DNA: TGTGCCAGCAGCTCGGGGGCCGGGAACACTGAAGCTTTCTTT

J gene: TRBJ2-3
V gene: TRBV6-5
D gene: NA
clone size: few
CDR3 protein: CASSYEVGGTDTQYF
CDR3 DNA: TGTGCCAGCAGTTACGAGGTCGGGGGCACAGATACGCAGTATTTT

J gene: TRBJ1-5
V gene: TRBV24-1
D gene: NA
clone size: NA
CDR3 protein: CASQGIGNQPQHF
CDR3 DNA: TGTGCCTCCCAGGGTATCGGCAATCAGCCCCAGCATTTT

J gene: TRBJ2-7
V gene: TRBV20-1
D gene: NA
clone size: few
CDR3 protein: CSANGQHYEQYF
CDR3 DNA: TGCAGTGCTAACGGACAGCACTACGAGCAGTACTTC

J gene: TRBJ2-5
V gene: TRBV29-1
D gene: NA
clone size: NA
CDR3 protein: CSAGPTETQYF
CDR3 DNA: TGCAGCGCCGGCCCTACCGAGACCCAGTACTTC

J gene: TRBJ2-7
V gene: TRBV28
D gene: TRBD1
clone size: few
CDR3 protein: CASRAPGQGAYEQYF
CDR3 DNA: TGTGCCAGCAGAGCCCCGGGACAGGGGGCCTACGAGCAGTACTTC

J gene: TRBJ2-5
V gene: TRBV12-3/TRBV12-4
D gene: TRBD1
clone size: few
CDR3 protein: CASSGTGAETQYF
CDR3 DNA: TGTGCCAGCAGTGGGACAGGGGCAGAGACCCAGTACTTC

J gene: TRBJ2-7
V gene: TRBV7-2
D gene: TRBD2
clone size: NA
CDR3 protein: CASLPKAGGWYEQYF
CDR3 DNA: TGTGCCAGTCTCCCTAAAGCGGGGGGTTGGTACGAGCAGTACTTC

J gene: TRBJ2-3
V gene: TRBV7-2
D gene: NA
clone size: NA
CDR3 protein: CASSLWPTDTQYF
CDR3 DNA: TGTGCCAGCAGCTTATGGCCCACAGATACGCAGTATTTT

J gene: TRBJ1-3
V gene: TRBV28
D gene: NA
clone size: few
CDR3 protein: CASSLLDRSSGNTIYF
CDR3 DNA: TGTGCCAGCAGTTTGCTGGACAGAAGCTCTGGAAACACCATATATTTT

J gene: TRBJ1-1
V gene: TRBV12-3/TRBV12-4
D gene: NA
clone size: many
CDR3 protein: CASSVMNTEAFF
CDR3 DNA: TGTGCCAGCAGCGTCATGAACACTGAAGCTTTCTTT

J gene: TRBJ2-5
V gene: TRBV7-8
D gene: TRBD1
clone size: few
CDR3 protein: CASSLDTGGRETQYF
CDR3 DNA: TGTGCCAGCAGCTTAGATACAGGGGGCCGGGAGACCCAGTACTTC

J gene: TRBJ2-7
V gene: TRBV4-3
D gene: TRBD1
clone size: NA
CDR3 protein: CASSQFGDRENEQYF
CDR3 DNA: TGCGCCAGCAGCCAGTTTGGGGACAGGGAGAACGAGCAGTACTTC

J gene: TRBJ2-1
V gene: TRBV6-1
D gene: TRBD1
clone size: few
CDR3 protein: CASSRGQGRNEQFF
CDR3 DNA: TGTGCCAGCAGTAGAGGACAGGGGAGGAATGAGCAGTTCTTC

J gene: TRBJ2-5
V gene: TRBV10-3
D gene: NA
clone size: few
CDR3 protein: CAINLGPTDTQYF
CDR3 DNA: TGTGCCATCAACCTAGGCCCCACCGACACCCAGTACTTC

J gene: TRBJ2-7
V gene: TRBV20-1
D gene: TRBD2
clone size: NA
CDR3 protein: CSARVGLASIGEQYF
CDR3 DNA: TGCAGTGCTAGAGTGGGACTAGCGTCAATAGGCGAGCAGTACTTC